This paragraph covers one T cell receptor (beta chain) sequence. The CDR3 loop spans 14 amino acids. V lost 2 bases and J lost 6, with 12 bases in between. Looked up from germline, CDR1 is SGHNT and CDR2 is YYREEE (reference sequence). This entry belongs to a study of blood T cells in healthy people across ages. Study details: Through template switching, about one barcoded beta molecule was captured per two T cells, as measured in model experiments.

Alongside a J-beta primer mix, a sample-barcoded 5' primer served in a second PCR lasting about 7 to 11 cycles. One entry per CDR3 protein results from TCRdb running MiXCR on the 5' RACE reads. The sample lists some 1.5 million distinct CDR3 sequences, roughly 28% seen once, with about 8% in the top ten. The specimen was blood. This TCR derives from a woman under 40 in good health. The genes are TRBV5-4 and TRBJ2-1, with D possibly being TRBD1 or TRBD2 (5 bases each). Here the CDR3 reads CASSFASGTNEQFF. The DNA for the CDR3 is TGTGCCAGCAGCTTTGCGTCTGGGACCAATGAGCAGTTCTTC.